The sequence of this T cell receptor beta chain was determined in a study of shared clonotypes between healthy human individuals. This table comes from immunoSEQ multiplex PCR, and its TCRdb copy is limited to in-frame clones, with some not included. The repertoire includes approximately 2,000,000 clones, 93% of them detected once, and roughly 1.7% sits in the top ten. Germline V gene lookup returns CDR1 LNHDA and CDR2 SQIVND (reference sequence). V was clipped by 2 bases and J by 2 bases, with 6 bases between them. The CDR3 sequence is 13 residues long. Of note for this clone: No antigen is known for it.

In the naive CD8 group, cells lacked CD45RO and were positively selected for CCR7, so terminally differentiated effector memory CD45RA+ cells were left out. Study-level results: Sharing across four donors was highest in naive CD4 (approximately 5%) and lowest in memory CD8 (roughly 0.4%).

V is TRBV19 and J is TRBJ2-5; the D is unclear. This receptor was identified in a man aged 18-30 years in good health. Some clones in this sample may be carry-over from other donors' samples. Material for sequencing was naive CD8+ T cells from PBMCs. The CDR3 is CASSIYQQETQYF. CDR3 nucleotides: TGTGCCAGTAGTATATACCAGCAAGAGACCCAGTACTTC. The full variable domain, its missing parts supplied by reference TRBV19 and TRBJ2-5, is DGGITQSPKYLFRKEGQNVTLSCEQNLNHDAMYWYRQDPGQGLRLIYYSQIVNDFQKGDIAEGYSVSREKKESFPLTVTSAQKNPTAFYLCASSIYQQETQYFGPGTRLLVL.